This note documents a single T cell receptor beta chain sequence. Its specificity is not known. Clones were read by immunoSEQ multiplex PCR, and TCRdb kept only the in-frame ones, dropping some. The sample lists fewer than 1 million clones, about 96% occurring once. Terminally differentiated effector memory CD45RA+ cells were left out of the naive CD8 fraction, which was CD45RO-negative and positively selected for CCR7. The data were obtained in a study of shared clonotypes between healthy human individuals. Overall study results and limits: Shared clonotypes across all four donors exceeded non-shared ones in generation probability. In having few donors, the study represented limited genetic and exposure-history diversity.

There are 16 residues in the CDR3. The germline V gene has CDR1 MDHEN and CDR2 SYDVKM. V lost 4 bases to trimming and J lost 6 bases; unmatched junction nucleotides: 6. The receptor was isolated from a young man in good health. The V and J genes are TRBV28 and TRBJ2-1; 13 nucleotides align to TRBD2. Specimen: naive CD8+ T cells sorted from blood. The CDR3 protein is CASSSRGLAGINEQFF. The CDR3 DNA is TGTGCCAGCAGTTCCCGGGGACTAGCGGGAATCAATGAGCAGTTCTTC.